Presented here are 8 T cell receptor beta chains from one specimen sequenced in a study of blood T cell repertoires in COVID-19 (TCRdb year 2020). The library relied on the immunoSEQ multiplex PCR assay. Sourced from immuneACCESS, this table was stored by TCRdb with only in-frame sequences that have V and J called. A share of the clones is absent; for the studies checked, an unresolved V gene accounts for under half, and the remainder has no known explanation. For this sample the table gives around 61,000 clones, of which over 85% were detected only once. Less than 1.5% of the sample comes from the top ten. The sample taken for sequencing was peripheral blood. The receptors come from a man between 60 and 75 years old with acute or convalescent COVID-19.

The chain couples TRBV7-9 to TRBJ2-7, with a weak D call TRBD1 (5 bases). Germline lookup yields CDR1 SEHNR and CDR2 FQNEAQ (reference sequence). The CDR3 runs to 13 residues. Trimming removed 2 bases from V and 3 bases from J, with 8 bases in between. The CDR3 DNA follows: TGTGCCAGCAGCTTATGGCAGGGCTACGAGCAGTACTTC. Protein: CASSLWQGYEQYF. Full variable domain (missing parts from reference TRBV7-9 and TRBJ2-7): DTGVSQNPRHKITKRGQNVTFRCDPISEHNRLYWYRQTLGQGPEFLTYFQNEAQLEKSRLLSDRFSAERPKGSFSTLEIQRTEQGDSAMYLCASSLWQGYEQYFGPGTRLTVT.

The rearrangement joins TRBV5-4 to TRBJ2-1; 8 nucleotides match TRBD2. The CDR3 covers 15 residues. Germline V gene sequence: CDR1 SGHNT, CDR2 YYREEE (reference sequence). Trimming took 0 bases from V and 5 from J; bases not matched to a gene: 4. CDR3 nucleotides: TGTGCCAGCAGCTTGGAAGCGGGGGCCCACAATGAGCAGTTCTTC. Encoded protein: CASSLEAGAHNEQFF.

The V call is TRBV12-5, the J call TRBJ2-2; a possible D gene is TRBD1 (6 bases). With 1 base removed from V and 6 bases from J, the gap between germline ends came to 15 bases. Germline CDR1 is LGHNT and CDR2 is FRNRAP. The CDR3 has 16 residues. In DNA, the CDR3 is TGTGCTAGTGGTTTGGGGACAGAATTAAAACCCGGGGAGCTGTTTTTT. Its translation is CASGLGTELKPGELFF.

This clone was detected only once. The chain uses TRBV9 and TRBJ2-1; D remains unclear. With 0 bases removed from V and 0 bases from J, the gap between germline ends came to 7 bases. The CDR3 runs to 15 residues. Germline CDR1 is SGDLS and CDR2 is YYNGEE. The CDR3 sequence is CASSVAISSYNEQFF. CDR3 in DNA: TGTGCCAGCAGCGTAGCCATCAGCTCCTACAATGAGCAGTTCTTC.

The genes are TRBV29-1 and TRBJ2-1, with TRBD2 identical over 9 bases. CDR1 and CDR2 (germline): SQVTM, ANQGSEA. V shed 3 bases and J 9 bases; nucleotides not matched to a gene: 9. The CDR3 spans 14 residues. CDR3 region: CSVDLRGGAVEQFF. DNA for the CDR3: TGCAGCGTTGATTTACGCGGGGGGGCCGTTGAGCAGTTCTTC.

This chain connects TRBV7-9 to TRBJ1-2; a weak D match, TRBD1 (6 bases). This CDR3 comprises 15 residues. Trimming removed 4 bases at V and 4 bases at J, with 16 bases between. Germline V CDR1 and CDR2: SEHNR, FQNEAQ (reference sequence). The CDR3 region has the DNA TGTGCCAGCAGCTCTCACAGGGCCCCCCTCTATGGCTACACCTTC. Its protein product is CASSSHRAPLYGYTF.

This clone was observed once. The chain has TRBV5-1 and TRBJ1-2, with 7 bases aligning to TRBD1. The V gene end was trimmed by 5 bases and the J gene end by 3 bases; junction bases not matched to a gene: 16. In germline, CDR1 is SGHRS, CDR2 YFSETQ. The CDR3 has 17 residues. As DNA, the CDR3 is TGCGCCAGCAGACCCGGGACAGCGACACCAATGGACTATGGCTACACCTTC. Protein: CASRPGTATPMDYGYTF.

The rearrangement links TRBV5-4 to TRBJ2-1; no firm D call. Deletions cut 0 bases from V and 8 bases from J, with 9 bases between. Germline V gives CDR1 SGHNT, CDR2 YYREEE (reference sequence). This CDR3 is 13 amino acids long. The CDR3 is CASSLGPSDEQFF. The CDR3 DNA is TGTGCCAGCAGCTTGGGTCCCAGCGATGAGCAGTTCTTC.